The TCR beta chain described here comes from a study of cytomegalovirus exposure and HLA in healthy donors (dated by TCRdb to 2015 to 2018). General notes on the study: An earlier analysis of around 600 of the donors reported about 250 Gb of sequence data and approximately 110 million unique TCR beta sequences from roughly 180 million T cells. An early release that covered several hundred HLA-typed donors contained 300 to 350 gigabases of sequencing data and tens of millions of unique TCR sequences. Of the approximately 400 genotyped donors, roughly 80% fell in the genetic ancestry cluster associated with self-reported Caucasian donors. The aim of the study was to test whether cataloging public T cell receptors could identify signatures of past pathogen exposure. The T cell repertoires of some 670 subjects were profiled by immunosequencing and related to cytomegalovirus serostatus. In addition to the first cohort of several hundred subjects, a separate validation cohort of over 90 different subjects was used. The study combined high-throughput TCR immunosequencing, statistical association of individual TCRs with disease status, and machine learning to predict cytomegalovirus infection status. A later analysis re-examined previously published TCR beta repertoires from more than 600 donors and added high-resolution HLA genotyping to investigate patterns of TCR occurrence. In the later analysis, no new phenotypic data were used to find candidate immune exposures; instead, reliance was placed on TCR beta sequences and their occurrence across donors. An earlier analysis of several hundred of the donors applied high-throughput TCR beta sequencing to assess whether each TCR beta V gene segment acted as functional or pseudogenic. Alongside the repertoire data, information on donor age, sex, ethnicity and CMV serostatus was compiled. In a later genetic analysis, genome-wide SNP genotypes for about 65% of the 666 donors were used, and that subset was treated as a discovery cohort. Every repertoire in the discovery cohort had been generated on one and the same sequencing platform. Both class I and class II loci were covered by HLA typing, at four-digit resolution. Typing coverage varied by locus: about 620-630 donors for A, B, C, DRB1 and DQB1; roughly 520 for DQA1; around 570 for DPA1; roughly 470 for DPB1. Roughly 5 DR-DQ haplotypes were handled as single units for association and clustering, since linkage in the cohort was strong. Among 300 to 500 genotyped donors of the cohort, an average of approximately 200,000 unique TCR beta nucleotide sequences was sequenced per donor, of which about 19% were non-productive. Study-wide conclusions, independent of this receptor: A few of the identified cytomegalovirus-associated TCR beta chains were confirmed in vitro to be specific for cytomegalovirus antigens. When HLA alleles, especially DR and DQ, strongly co-occurred, attributing TCR associations to individual alleles was difficult. Because HLA typing was missing for some donors at each locus, association tests included only the typed subset. V-gene and J-gene trimming of TCR beta chains was associated with a missense DCLRE1C variant in a later genetic analysis, and the association was replicated in an independent cohort. A further reported finding was that TCR beta sequences accurately predicted the HLA-A and HLA-B alleles for most subjects in the first cohort. Roughly uniform sequencing depth across donors was assumed in presence/absence analyses, although this assumption may not hold. A later analysis found that TCR association rates varied across HLA loci, with DRB1 alleles showing the most associated TCRs and HLA-C alleles the fewest. The authors suggested that the approach could potentially be extended to other disease states and immunological phenotypes. Several of the top co-occurrence clusters appeared to be linked to parvovirus B19, influenza, CMV and Epstein-Barr virus, according to a later analysis. In an earlier analysis of under 600 of the donors, most TCR beta V segments were observed in productive rearrangements about 87% or about 30% of the time, broadly matching IMGT annotations. The study listed 150 to 200 TCR beta chains as associated with cytomegalovirus. The earlier analysis of approximately 590 of the donors excluded approximately 15 rarely observed V segments, including chromosome 9 orphons, because counts were too low. In a later analysis, some 17,000 TCR beta sequences were associated with specific HLA alleles at a false discovery rate of 0.05. A group of highly shared sequence variants was considered likely to be a technical artifact of the sequencing pipeline. Some IMGT-functional V segments, including TRBV6-2 and TRBV6-3, could not be told apart with the 87-base-pair reads, so those segments were excluded. Most TCR sequences were observed very rarely across donors, whereas some public TCRs were present in many individuals. Only TCR beta chains were sequenced in this cohort, and the absence of alpha or paired-chain data limited detectable features. CMV serostatus was the only immune exposure information available for the cohort. According to a later analysis, most CMV-associated TCR beta chains appeared to be HLA-restricted, and the HLA associations seemed to be driven largely by CMV exposure. Correlated functional status among segregating V segments might reflect linkage disequilibrium, but an unknown experimental factor could not be ruled out. The classifier was reported to diagnose cytomegalovirus status with high specificity and sensitivity in both the original cohort and the validation cohort. In a later analysis, HLA-associated TCR beta chains were found to be more clonally expanded and to have lower generation probabilities than equally common non-associated chains. According to a later genetic analysis, donors in an Asian-associated ancestry cluster had fewer N-insertions in productive TCRs than the roughly 700-donor mean.

The library was made by the immunoSEQ multiplex PCR assay. For the multiplex PCR, a mixture combining 60 forward primers for TCR Vbeta segments and 13 reverse primers for TCR Jbeta segments was used. Amplification of the CDR3 region of rearranged TCR beta genes was performed with a multiplex PCR assay on genomic DNA. On the Illumina HiSeq System, the amplified TCR beta libraries were sequenced as 87-base-pair reads. In the original analysis: A later analysis counted approximately 76 million unique TCR beta chains across the roughly 700 repertoires, and roughly 9.9 million of these chains were shared by at least two donors. Raw reads were error-corrected and collapsed into unique sequences with a nearest-neighbor algorithm that merged closely related sequences to remove PCR and sequencing errors. Alignment of CDR3 sequences to IMGT reference sequences was used to assign V, D and J gene segments. For a sequence to be retained, a match of at least six nucleotides to both a V gene segment and a J gene segment was required. A rearrangement counted as productive if the CDR3 had no stop codons and remained in frame with V and J, and every other rearrangement counted as non-productive. CDR3 was defined by IMGT convention, running from the second conserved V-encoded cysteine to the conserved J-encoded phenylalanine. In an earlier analysis of around 600 of the donors, sequences lacking an unambiguous match to a single V gene segment were excluded. An earlier analysis of roughly 590 of the donors called V segments functional above 56.7% productive rearrangements and segregating when the between-donor standard deviation exceeded 5%. A statistical classification framework was developed to diagnose cytomegalovirus status using the catalog of TCR beta chain sequences. In a later analysis, V and J genes were assigned by comparing TCR nucleotide sequences against IMGT/GENE-DB human TR gene sequences. In a later analysis, CDR3 sequences and most-parsimonious VDJ recombination scenarios were assigned using the TCRdist pipeline. In a later analysis, every TCR beta chain was defined by the combination of its CDR3 amino acid sequence and its V-gene family, and reads without a unique V-gene family were dropped. As a way to deal with suspected cross-contamination and a sequencing artifact, a later analysis dropped 500 to 700 nucleotide sequences that were highly shared and had low generation probability. For each public chain, a later analysis derived a clonal expansion index from normalized ranks of inferred template counts within each repertoire. In a later analysis, generation probabilities were computed using a VDJ recombination model fitted to out-of-frame rearrangements, and the results were checked against IGoR. Hypergeometric tests were used in a later analysis to score TCR-TCR, TCR-HLA and TCR-CMV co-occurrence, with a repertoire-size bias correction applied to the TCR pairs. In a later analysis, false discovery rates were estimated by permuting HLA or CMV assignments 20 times. In a later analysis, co-occurring TCRs were grouped using DBSCAN, and TCRdist sequence similarity was added for clustering within HLA-allele-positive subsets. Repertoires with fewer than 30,000 or more than 120,000 public chains, plus five repertoires with anomalous nucleotide sharing, were excluded from co-occurrence clustering. Sourced from immuneACCESS, this table was stored by TCRdb with only in-frame sequences that have V and J called. A share of the clones is absent; for the studies checked, an unresolved V gene accounts for under half, and the remainder has no known explanation. V and J calls and clone size are given by that table; D and trimming were obtained from the DNA. The sample includes approximately 100,000 clones, with roughly 71% observed a single time. The ten largest clones capture approximately 10% of the sample.

CDR1 is given as MGHRA and CDR2 as YSYEKL, both from the germline V gene. Reading from cysteine to phenylalanine, the CDR3 counts 17 amino acids. Only the CDR3 portion is preserved as DNA: 51 bases, with reading frame beginning at the first base. Between the V and J ends, shortened by 0 bases and 0 bases respectively, the junction contains 11 bases. The cohort consisted of 600 or so healthy bone marrow donors. At the time of sampling, every cohort member was nominally healthy, though immune exposures that went unrecorded were likely present. The donor was CMV seropositive and belonged to the group of 250 to 300 seropositive cohort members. A peripheral blood sample was collected from each donor, and TCR beta sequencing was performed on peripheral blood mononuclear cells. Genomic DNA was extracted from the blood cell samples with the Qiagen DNeasy Blood Extraction Kit. Concerning this clone: The target of this receptor is not known. Base qualities were left out, and no much larger clone turns up one base away.

Sequenced material: PBMCs. Recombination joined TRBV4-1 with TRBJ2-2; TRBD1 might be the D gene, on 5 matching bases. The receptor was isolated from a man aged 35 to 55 in good health and CMV-seropositive. The CDR3 has the sequence CASSQDMDMANTGELFF. The nucleotide sequence is TGCGCCAGCAGCCAAGATATGGACATGGCGAACACCGGGGAGCTGTTTTTT.